The 21 T cell receptor beta chains below were found in one sample sequenced in a study of long-term antiretroviral therapy in people with HIV. A v3.0 immunoSEQ assay was performed at survey level. Data came from immunoSEQ multiplex PCR; TCRdb stores just in-frame clones and leaves some out. The data show approximately 32,000 clones, about 83% seen once. Specimen: unsorted PBMCs, collected 0.4 years before starting antiretroviral therapy. The receptors shown here come from a man between 18 and 29 years old with HIV.

The rearrangement links TRBV9 to TRBJ2-7; TRBD2 matches 10 bases. From germline, CDR1 is SGDLS and CDR2 YYNGEE. The CDR3 length is 15 residues. Unmatched junction bases numbered 9, after V lost 0 bases and J lost 9 bases. CDR3 in DNA: TGTGCCAGCAGCGTAGGTCTAGCGGGAGACGGGGCGCAGTACTTC. Translated: CASSVGLAGDGAQYF.

The V gene is TRBV18, the J gene TRBJ1-5; the D gene is possibly TRBD1 (5 bases). CDR1 is KGHSH and CDR2 is LQKENI in the germline V gene. CDR3 size: 16 residues. V dropped 8 bases and J dropped 0 bases, with 17 bases sitting between them. The CDR3, as DNA: TGTGCCAGCCCACGGGGGGGGATTTATAGCAATCAGCCCCAGCATTTT. It encodes CASPRGGIYSNQPQHF.

The chain couples TRBV14 to TRBJ1-3, with D possibly matching TRBD1 (5 bases). The length of the CDR3 is 15 residues. CDR1 is SGHDN and CDR2 is FVKESK in the germline V gene. V shed 1 base and J shed 3 bases, with 10 bases lying between them. The DNA for the CDR3 is TGTGCCAGCAGCCAAGCTGGGGCTAGTGGAAACACCATATATTTT. It yields the protein CASSQAGASGNTIYF.

This clone was detected only once. This chain uses TRBV5-4 with TRBJ2-5, with 11 bases matching TRBD2. The CDR3 loop spans 15 amino acids. Germline loops: CDR1 SGHNT, CDR2 YYREEE (reference sequence). V gave up 4 bases and J gave up 2 bases; unmatched junction bases: 4. CDR3 in amino acids: CASSLAGGTQETQYF. CDR3 coding DNA: TGTGCCAGCAGCCTAGCGGGGGGAACTCAAGAGACCCAGTACTTC. The variable domain in full, completed from reference TRBV5-4 and TRBJ2-5, reads ETGVTQSPTHLIKTRGQQVTLRCSSQSGHNTVSWYQQALGQGPQFIFQYYREEENGRGNFPPRFSGLQFPNYSSELNVNALELDDSALYLCASSLAGGTQETQYFGPGTRLLVL.

J is TRBJ2-3 and V is TRBV29-1; a weak D match, TRBD2 (6 bases). Germline CDR1 and CDR2: SQVTM and ANQGSEA. The CDR3 is 14 amino acids. Trimming left V 2 bases short and J 1 base short, with 10 bases between. The CDR3 is CSVERDSRTDTQYF. The DNA for the CDR3 is TGCAGCGTTGAACGGGACTCTCGCACAGATACGCAGTATTTT.

CDR3 sequence reads: CASSQAVALSYNEQFF. The CDR3 nucleotides read TGTGCCAGCAGCCAAGCGGTCGCCCTCTCCTACAATGAGCAGTTCTTC. The chain joins TRBV4-2 to TRBJ2-1, with D unclear. There are 16 residues in the CDR3. V lost 1 base and J lost 0, with 10 bases in between. Germline V lookup: CDR1 LGHNA, CDR2 YNFKEQ.

The chain combines TRBV12-5 with TRBJ2-3; the D gene is possibly TRBD1 (6 bases). The CDR3 consists of 13 residues. The germline V and J ends were trimmed by 6 bases and 2 bases, with 9 bases remaining between them. Germline CDR1 LGHNT, CDR2 FRNRAP. The CDR3 DNA reads as TGTGCTAGTGGCCAGGGGAACACAGATACGCAGTATTTT. Translated: CASGQGNTDTQYF.

The gene calls are TRBV7-3 and TRBJ2-1; D is perhaps TRBD2 (6 bases). Between the trimmed V and J ends, which lost 5 bases and 0 bases, there was a span of 14 bases. The germline V gene encodes CDR1 SGHTA and CDR2 FQGTGA. The CDR3 has 16 amino acids. The CDR3 DNA sequence: TGTGCCAGCAGCCCGCGGGACGACCGCTCCTACAATGAGCAGTTCTTC. Translation: CASSPRDDRSYNEQFF. Supplemented by reference TRBV7-3 and TRBJ2-1, the full variable domain reads GAGVSQTPSNKVTEKGKYVELRCDPISGHTALYWYRQSLGQGPEFLIYFQGTGAADDSGLPNDRFFAVRPEGSVSTLKIQRTERGDSAVYLCASSPRDDRSYNEQFFGPGTRLTVL.

The chain has TRBV2 and TRBJ2-1, with D unclear. Germline V gene sequence: CDR1 SNHLY, CDR2 FYNNEI. The CDR3 spans 16 residues. The V end lost 2 bases, the J end lost 1 base, and 12 bases lay between the germline ends. The DNA of the CDR3 is TGTGCCAGCAGTGAAAACGGGCCTCCTTCCTACAATGAGCAGTTCTTC. Translated: CASSENGPPSYNEQFF.

The V gene is TRBV9, the J gene TRBJ2-3; D could derive from TRBD1 or TRBD2 (5 bases each). CDR3 length equals 14 residues. Trimming removed 0 bases from V and 6 bases from J, with 11 bases in between. The germline V gene encodes CDR1 SGDLS and CDR2 YYNGEE. The CDR3 protein is CASSVVLGVDTQYF. As DNA, the CDR3 is TGTGCCAGCAGCGTAGTCCTGGGGGTGGATACGCAGTATTTT.

This chain joins TRBV5-1 and TRBJ1-2; tentatively, D is TRBD1 (6 bases). The V end was cut by 4 bases, the J end by 6 bases, with 16 bases between. The V gene's germline CDR1 is SGHRS and CDR2 YFSETQ. This CDR3 region has 14 residues. CDR3 coding DNA: TGCGCCAGCAGCCTTAGGACAGAAGGGGATGGCTACACCTTC. Its protein product is CASSLRTEGDGYTF. Supplemented by reference TRBV5-1 and TRBJ1-2, the full variable domain reads KAGVTQTPRYLIKTRGQQVTLSCSPISGHRSVSWYQQTPGQGLQFLFEYFSETQRNKGNFPGRFSGRQFSNSRSEMNVSTLELGDSALYLCASSLRTEGDGYTFGSGTRLTVV.

The chain employs TRBV7-2 and TRBJ2-3; D call uncertain. The V end was cut by 2 bases, the J end by 6 bases, with 6 bases between. This CDR3 spans 12 amino acids. CDR1 SGHTA and CDR2 FQGNSA come from the germline V gene. The CDR3 bases are TGTGCCAGCAGCTTAAGGTTGGATACGCAGTATTTT. Its protein product is CASSLRLDTQYF. Using reference TRBV7-2 and TRBJ2-3 for the parts outside the CDR3, the full variable domain is GAGVSQSPSNKVTEKGKDVELRCDPISGHTALYWYRQSLGQGLEFLIYFQGNSAPDKSGLPSDRFSAERTGGSVSTLTIQRTQQEDSAVYLCASSLRLDTQYFGPGTRLTVL.

This clone has just a few counts. The chain uses TRBV9 and TRBJ1-2; 8 bases align to TRBD1. CDR1 is SGDLS and CDR2 is YYNGEE in the germline V gene. The CDR3 is 15 amino acids. J gave up 4 bases and V 0 bases, and 5 bases lay outside the gene matches. The CDR3: CASSVARGLGYGYTF. The CDR3 DNA sequence: TGTGCCAGCAGCGTAGCCAGGGGGCTTGGCTATGGCTACACCTTC.

V is TRBV7-2 and J is TRBJ1-2; TRBD1 agrees at 8 bases. Per germline, CDR1 SGHTA and CDR2 FQGNSA. This CDR3 comprises 15 residues. The trim removed 0 bases at V and 7 bases at J, leaving 7 bases unmatched. The DNA of the CDR3 is TGTGCCAGCAGCTTAGCGTTGGGACAGGATGGTGGCTACACCTTC. As protein: CASSLALGQDGGYTF.

This sequence joins TRBV28 and TRBJ1-1, with D perhaps matching TRBD1 (5 bases). The V end lost 5 bases, the J end lost 1 base, and 11 bases lay between the germline ends. The germline CDR1 and CDR2 sequences are MDHEN and SYDVKM. This CDR3 contains 14 residues. The CDR3 region is CASSPQGGNTEAFF. The CDR3 nucleotides read TGTGCCAGCAGTCCCCAGGGAGGGAACACTGAAGCTTTCTTT.

V is TRBV5-4 and J is TRBJ2-5, with 12 bases aligning to TRBD2. V was clipped by 5 bases and J by 4 bases; unmatched bases: 6. CDR1 and CDR2 from the germline V gene are SGHNT and YYREEE (reference sequence). The CDR3 has 15 residues. The CDR3 DNA sequence: TGTGCCAGCAGTCAACTAGCGGGGGGCGGAGAGACCCAGTACTTC. Its translation: CASSQLAGGGETQYF.

J is TRBJ2-2 and V is TRBV7-2, with 9 positions matching TRBD1. There are 14 residues in the CDR3. In germline, CDR1 is SGHTA, CDR2 FQGNSA. The trim removed 5 bases at V and 5 bases at J, leaving 3 bases unmatched. This chain's CDR3 is CASSRDRGTGELFF. The CDR3 DNA sequence: TGTGCCAGCAGCCGAGACAGGGGGACCGGGGAGCTGTTTTTT.

The chain has TRBV6-4 and TRBJ2-3, with TRBD2 matching 12 bases. Germline V gene lookup returns CDR1 MRHNA and CDR2 SNTAGT. V dropped 8 bases and J dropped 3; count of bases not matched to a gene: 12. The CDR3 spans 17 residues. The CDR3 loop reads CASANRASGGATDTQYF. CDR3 DNA: TGTGCCAGCGCCAACCGAGCTAGCGGGGGGGCTACAGATACGCAGTATTTT.

This rearrangement joins TRBV28 to TRBJ2-3; 12 bases map to TRBD2. Germline CDR1 MDHEN, CDR2 SYDVKM. V was pared by 2 bases and J by 5 bases, with 17 bases of the junction left unmatched. The CDR3 covers 20 residues. In nucleotides, the CDR3 is TGTGCCAGCAGTTTAGGGGCTAGCGGGAGGGCCCTCGGGACAGAAGATACGCAGTATTTT. It encodes CASSLGASGRALGTEDTQYF. Supplemented by reference TRBV28 and TRBJ2-3, the full variable domain reads DVKVTQSSRYLVKRTGEKVFLECVQDMDHENMFWYRQDPGLGLRLIYFSYDVKMKEKGDIPEGYSVSREKKERFSLILESASTNQTSMYLCASSLGASGRALGTEDTQYFGPGTRLTVL.

Of note for this clone: The sample contains more than one DNA sequence encoding this CDR3. The rearrangement links TRBV27 to TRBJ2-3; possible D gene TRBD2, 7 bases. This CDR3 has 16 residues. Germline V lookup: CDR1 MNHEY, CDR2 SMNVEV (reference sequence). V lost 2 bases, J lost 4 bases, and 16 bases lay in between. CDR3 amino acids: CASSLRGAGGPDTQYF. The CDR3, as DNA: TGTGCCAGCAGTTTACGGGGGGCCGGGGGGCCAGATACGCAGTATTTT.

The chain recombines TRBV10-2 with TRBJ1-1; 8 nucleotides align to TRBD1. The ends lost 0 bases at V and 3 bases at J; junction bases unmatched: 0. CDR1 and CDR2 from the germline V gene are WSHSY and SAAADI. The CDR3 is made up of 14 amino acids. The CDR3 sequence: CASSESTGDTEAFF. In DNA form, the CDR3 reads TGCGCCAGCAGTGAGTCGACAGGGGACACTGAAGCTTTCTTT.